This is a list of T cell receptor beta chains from one sample in a study of T cell changes during pregnancy in multiple sclerosis. The repertoire was sequenced with immunoSEQ multiplex PCR; TCRdb's copy has only in-frame clones and lacks some. Of 45,000 to 65,000 clones listed, about nine tenths are singletons. This specimen was CD4+ T cells from peripheral blood mononuclear cells, taken in the second trimester of pregnancy. These receptors all come from a female donor with multiple sclerosis, enrolled in a pregnancy study. Each CDR3 is given with its conserved first and last residue. The order of the fields is V gene, clone size, J gene, D gene, CDR3 DNA, CDR3 protein. The D gene is left open where the match is weak. Clone sizes are given selectively: once, few, many, or a class where the clone is expanded.

v_gene: TRBV5-8
abundance: NA
j_gene: TRBJ1-5
d_gene: TRBD1
CDR3nt: TGTGCCAGCAGCTTGAGGGGGACAGTCAATCAGCCCCAGCATTTT
CDR3aa: CASSLRGTVNQPQHF

v_gene: TRBV7-9
abundance: NA
j_gene: TRBJ2-5
d_gene: TRBD2
CDR3nt: TGTGCCAGCAGCGAACCTGTCCTAGCGGGGGACGGGGAGACCCAGTACTTC
CDR3aa: CASSEPVLAGDGETQYF

v_gene: TRBV9
abundance: NA
j_gene: TRBJ2-2
d_gene: TRBD2
CDR3nt: TGTGCCAGTACCGGGACTAGCGACACCGGGGAGCTGTTTTTT
CDR3aa: CASTGTSDTGELFF

v_gene: TRBV7-3
abundance: NA
j_gene: TRBJ2-2
d_gene: TRBD2
CDR3nt: TGTGCCAGCAGCTTCGGCGGGGGTAACACCGGGGAGCTGTTTTTT
CDR3aa: CASSFGGGNTGELFF

v_gene: TRBV6-1
abundance: NA
j_gene: TRBJ2-7
d_gene: NA
CDR3nt: TGTGCCAGCAGTGAAACACGATACTACGAGCAGTACTTC
CDR3aa: CASSETRYYEQYF

v_gene: TRBV5-1
abundance: NA
j_gene: TRBJ1-1
d_gene: NA
CDR3nt: TGCGCCAGCAGCTTGGAACTCCATGGTTCATCCGGAGCTTTCTTT
CDR3aa: CASSLELHGSSGAFF

v_gene: TRBV7-8
abundance: NA
j_gene: TRBJ1-4
d_gene: TRBD1
CDR3nt: TGTGCCAGCAGAGCCAGGAGGGGGACAGCTAATGAAAAACTGTTTTTT
CDR3aa: CASRARRGTANEKLFF

v_gene: TRBV4-2
abundance: NA
j_gene: TRBJ1-5
d_gene: NA
CDR3nt: TGTGCCAGCAGCCAAGAGGGGGGGCGCCGGCAGCCCCAGCATTTT
CDR3aa: CASSQEGGRRQPQHF

v_gene: TRBV10-3
abundance: NA
j_gene: TRBJ2-3
d_gene: NA
CDR3nt: TGTGCCATCAGAGGGACTCGAGATACGCAGTATTTT
CDR3aa: CAIRGTRDTQYF

v_gene: TRBV27
abundance: NA
j_gene: TRBJ2-1
d_gene: NA
CDR3nt: TGTGCCAGCAAAGGGAGGTTTTCAGGGAATGAGCAGTTCTTC
CDR3aa: CASKGRFSGNEQFF

v_gene: TRBV9
abundance: NA
j_gene: TRBJ1-4
d_gene: TRBD1
CDR3nt: TGTGCCAGCAGCGTAGTAGGACAGGGGAGGGTTTTGGGGGAAAAACTGTTTTTT
CDR3aa: CASSVVGQGRVLGEKLFF

v_gene: TRBV5-1
abundance: few
j_gene: TRBJ1-2
d_gene: TRBD1
CDR3nt: TGCGCCAGCAGTCCCGACAGGGCCCTTTTGAGCTATGGCTACACCTTC
CDR3aa: CASSPDRALLSYGYTF

v_gene: TRBV5-1
abundance: NA
j_gene: TRBJ1-1
d_gene: NA
CDR3nt: TGCGCCAGCAAGACGGGGGGCCGGGGTGAAGCTTTCTTT
CDR3aa: CASKTGGRGEAFF

v_gene: TRBV7-3
abundance: NA
j_gene: TRBJ1-1
d_gene: NA
CDR3nt: TGTGCCAGCAGCTTAACCAGCGACACTGAAGCTTTCTTT
CDR3aa: CASSLTSDTEAFF

v_gene: TRBV5-1
abundance: NA
j_gene: TRBJ2-3
d_gene: TRBD2
CDR3nt: TGCGCCAGCAGGGGCAGCGGGGCATTCACAGATACGCAGTATTTT
CDR3aa: CASRGSGAFTDTQYF

v_gene: TRBV7-2
abundance: NA
j_gene: TRBJ2-3
d_gene: TRBD2
CDR3nt: TGTGCCAGCAGCCCGGCGGGGGGGCAAGATACGCAGTATTTT
CDR3aa: CASSPAGGQDTQYF